The 16 T cell receptor beta chains reported below all come from one sample, sequenced in a study of identical twins (TCRdb year 2016). Libraries were constructed by 5' RACE. The sequencing machine was an Illumina HiSeq 2000. In TCRdb, the public reads were trimmed at Q25 with fastp and aligned with MiXCR, with productive beta chains retained. Identical CDR3 proteins give one entry, which carries the most common genes and DNA. The sample includes 550,000 to 700,000 distinct CDR3 sequences, with 9% to 10% observed a single time. The top ten clones comprise roughly 3% of the sample. This sample also belongs to another study, concerning yellow fever vaccine responses in identical twins.

Sequencing used PBMCs. These receptors came from a woman aged 18-29 years in good health.

This clonotype was picked up many times. V is TRBV20-1 and J is TRBJ2-7; D is possibly TRBD1 (6 bases). Between the trimmed V and J ends, which lost 3 bases and 3 bases, there was a span of 15 bases. Germline V lookup: CDR1 DFQATT, CDR2 SNEGSKA (reference sequence). The CDR3 is made up of 14 amino acids. DNA of the CDR3: TGCAGTGCTAGCGAGGGACATCGTGACTACGAGCAGTACTTC. Its protein is CSASEGHRDYEQYF.

The chain combines TRBV12-3 or TRBV12-4 with TRBJ2-2, with D uncertain. The CDR3 length is 14 residues. Trimming took off 5 bases at V and 0 bases at J, with 7 bases between the two ends. CDR3 region: CASSDRPNTGELFF. In nucleotides, the CDR3 is TGTGCCAGCAGTGACCGACCGAACACCGGGGAGCTGTTTTTT.

The chain carries TRBV7-8 and TRBJ2-3; 8 bases fit TRBD2. V lost 2 bases, J lost 6 bases, and 7 bases stayed unmatched. Germline lookup yields CDR1 SGHVS and CDR2 FQNEAQ. This CDR3 region has 15 residues. CDR3 residues: CASSLLRGGLDTQYF. The CDR3 nucleotides are TGTGCCAGCAGCTTACTCCGCGGGGGGTTGGATACGCAGTATTTT.

This clonotype came up many times. This chain uses TRBV12-3 or TRBV12-4 with TRBJ2-2, with 10 bases aligning to TRBD2. The CDR3 sequence is 16 residues long. Germline trimming cut 6 bases from V and 6 bases from J; bases unmatched to any gene: 10. This CDR3 reads CASRRLAGVDSGELFF. DNA of the CDR3: TGTGCCAGCAGGCGGCTAGCGGGAGTGGATTCCGGGGAGCTGTTTTTT.

This clonotype showed up many times. The rearrangement uses TRBV7-9 and TRBJ2-1, with D perhaps being TRBD1 or TRBD2 (5 bases each). This CDR3 is 13 amino acids long. V was clipped by 1 base and J by 7 bases, with 8 bases between them. The germline CDR1 and CDR2 sequences are SEHNR and FQNEAQ (reference sequence). CDR3 in DNA: TGTGCCAGCAGCTTAGTAGGGGAGAATGAGCAGTTCTTC. Its translation: CASSLVGENEQFF.

This clonotype was observed a few times. This chain uses TRBV4-2 with TRBJ1-1; D not resolved. V was clipped by 4 bases and J by 2 bases, with 14 bases between them. Per the germline V gene, CDR1 is LGHNA and CDR2 is YNFKEQ. The CDR3 is made up of 15 amino acids. The CDR3 DNA follows: TGTGCCAGCAGCCCCCCGTTTTCGGACAACACTGAAGCTTTCTTT. Encoded protein: CASSPPFSDNTEAFF.

The chain joins TRBV4-2 to TRBJ2-1, with 12 bases aligning to TRBD2. This CDR3 has 18 amino acids. The germline V gene has CDR1 LGHNA and CDR2 YNFKEQ. The trim removed 0 bases at V and 6 bases at J, leaving 9 bases unmatched. CDR3 bases: TGTGCCAGCAGCCAAGAACCTAGCGGGAGGGCCTCTAGCAATGAGCAGTTCTTC. Translating it yields CASSQEPSGRASSNEQFF.

This clonotype was recorded a few times. The gene calls are TRBV29-1 and TRBJ2-5, with a weak D call TRBD1 (6 bases). Germline V gene lookup returns CDR1 SQVTM and CDR2 ANQGSEA. V was clipped by 5 bases and J by 5 bases, with 12 bases between them. The length of the CDR3 is 12 residues. The chain's CDR3 is CSVYRVLETQYF. CDR3 nucleotide sequence: TGCAGCGTTTACAGGGTTCTGGAGACCCAGTACTTC.

The chain uses TRBV7-9 and TRBJ2-1; possibly TRBD2 for D (5 bases). V lost 3 bases to trimming and J lost 10 bases, with 25 bases between them. From germline, CDR1 is SEHNR and CDR2 FQNEAQ (reference sequence). CDR3 size: 17 residues. The CDR3 reads CASSFPEGVPNYPEQFF. CDR3 in DNA: TGTGCCAGCAGCTTTCCCGAGGGCGTCCCTAACTACCCCGAGCAGTTCTTC.

This clonotype has more than one count but fewer than ten. The chain joins TRBV28 to TRBJ2-3; 8 nucleotides align to TRBD1. V was clipped by 5 bases and J by 0 bases; unmatched bases: 7. This CDR3 contains 16 residues. Germline CDR1 MDHEN, CDR2 SYDVKM. The CDR3 DNA sequence: TGTGCCAGCAGTCCCTGGACAGGGCAGAGCACAGATACGCAGTATTTT. The encoded protein is CASSPWTGQSTDTQYF.

A few counts support this clonotype. This sequence joins TRBV7-9 and TRBJ2-5, with a weak D call TRBD2 (5 bases). The V end was cut by 2 bases, the J end by 3 bases, with 10 bases between. This CDR3 is 14 amino acids long. The germline gives CDR1 SEHNR, CDR2 FQNEAQ (reference sequence). The chain's CDR3 is CASSLMEAEETQYF. The CDR3 DNA reads as TGTGCCAGCAGCTTAATGGAGGCGGAAGAGACCCAGTACTTC. The entire variable domain, with the rest obtained from reference TRBV7-9 and TRBJ2-5, is as follows: DTGVSQNPRHKITKRGQNVTFRCDPISEHNRLYWYRQTLGQGPEFLTYFQNEAQLEKSRLLSDRFSAERPKGSFSTLEIQRTEQGDSAMYLCASSLMEAEETQYFGPGTRLLVL.

There are a few counts of this clonotype. This rearrangement joins TRBV6-2 or TRBV6-3 to TRBJ2-5; 7 bases are a match to TRBD2. V gave up 2 bases and J gave up 5 bases; unmatched junction bases: 2. The V gene's germline CDR1 is MNHEY and CDR2 SVGEGT. This CDR3 is 13 amino acids long. The DNA for the CDR3 is TGTGCCAGCAGTTACGGGGGGGTGGAGACCCAGTACTTC. Translation gives CASSYGGVETQYF.

This rearrangement joins TRBV3-1 to TRBJ1-2, with 7 bases lining up with TRBD1. J gave up 7 bases and V 6 bases, and 8 bases lay outside the gene matches. This CDR3 has 13 residues. Per the germline V gene, CDR1 is LGHDT and CDR2 is YNNKEL (reference sequence). CDR3 sequence: CASSSRQGVGYTF. The CDR3 bases are TGTGCCAGCAGTTCCAGACAGGGCGTTGGCTACACCTTC.

Many counts were recorded for this clonotype. The gene calls are TRBV5-1 and TRBJ2-3; a possible D gene is TRBD1 (6 bases). Germline V gene data show CDR1 as SGHRS and CDR2 as YFSETQ. The V and J ends lost 4 bases and 2 bases respectively, with 11 bases between them. The CDR3 totals 14 residues. As DNA, the CDR3 is TGCGCCAGCAGCCAGACAGGTTACACAGATACGCAGTATTTT. This gives the protein CASSQTGYTDTQYF.

This clonotype turned up a few times. The rearrangement links TRBV20-1 to TRBJ1-3; a weak D match, TRBD1 (6 bases). CDR3 length: 16 amino acids. V was trimmed by 6 bases and J by 0 bases, leaving 18 bases between them. Germline CDR1 is DFQATT and CDR2 is SNEGSKA (reference sequence). CDR3 sequence: CSATQRGGGSGNTIYF. CDR3 nucleotides: TGCAGTGCCACTCAGAGAGGGGGAGGCTCTGGAAACACCATATATTTT.

V and J are TRBV5-6 and TRBJ2-7, with D maybe TRBD2 (7 bases). V was clipped by 0 bases and J by 2 bases, with 18 bases between them. CDR3 length: 17 residues. The V gene's germline CDR1 is SGHDT and CDR2 YYEEEE. The CDR3: CASSLERRGALTYEQYF. CDR3 coding DNA: TGTGCCAGCAGCTTGGAACGACGGGGGGCGCTTACCTACGAGCAGTACTTC.